Listed below are T cell receptor beta chains from one sample, sequenced in a study of breast tumors, draining lymph nodes, adjacent tissues. MiXCR, applied by TCRdb to the multiplex PCR reads, yields one record per CDR3 protein. In the table there are over 60,000 distinct CDR3 sequences, around two fifths of which are singletons. The sequenced sample consisted of breast tumor tissue. Every receptor here comes from a female donor with breast cancer. Some clones in this sample may be carry-over from other donors' samples. CDR3s include the opening cysteine and the closing phenylalanine or tryptophan. D genes are given only for firm matches. Expanded clones get a size class; other rows say once, few or many, or leave the size out.

d_gene: TRBD1
j_gene: TRBJ1-2
abundance: -
v_gene: TRBV28
CDR3nt: TGTGCCAGCAGTAATAGCGGGACAGGGCGTGGCTACACCTTC
CDR3aa: CASSNSGTGRGYTF

d_gene: -
j_gene: TRBJ1-6
abundance: many
v_gene: TRBV7-2
CDR3nt: TGTGCCAGCAGCCTCCGGGCGGGGTCCTATAATTCACCCCTCCACTTT
CDR3aa: CASSLRAGSYNSPLHF

d_gene: -
j_gene: TRBJ1-1
abundance: -
v_gene: TRBV7-9
CDR3nt: TGTGCCAGCAGCCCGGCGTTGCGGATTAACACTGAAGCTTTCTTT
CDR3aa: CASSPALRINTEAFF

d_gene: -
j_gene: TRBJ2-1
abundance: many
v_gene: TRBV9
CDR3nt: TGTGCCAGCAGCGTAGCTCTGGAAGTGAGGCAGGGTGAGCAGTTCTTC
CDR3aa: CASSVALEVRQGEQFF

d_gene: -
j_gene: TRBJ2-1
abundance: many
v_gene: TRBV4-1
CDR3nt: TGCGCCAGCAGCCAAGAATCACTAGCAGTCGATGAGCAGTTCTTC
CDR3aa: CASSQESLAVDEQFF

d_gene: TRBD2
j_gene: TRBJ2-1
abundance: -
v_gene: TRBV28
CDR3nt: TGTGCCAGCACTCTAGCGGGGACCACCGGGGAGCAGTTCTTC
CDR3aa: CASTLAGTTGEQFF

d_gene: TRBD2
j_gene: TRBJ2-1
abundance: -
v_gene: TRBV15
CDR3nt: TGTGCCACCAGCAGAGATCCAGCGGGAGTAGGCAATGAGCAGTTCTTC
CDR3aa: CATSRDPAGVGNEQFF

d_gene: -
j_gene: TRBJ2-3
abundance: many
v_gene: TRBV25-1
CDR3nt: TGTGCCAGCAGCCGACAGTTGAACACAGATACGCAGTATTTT
CDR3aa: CASSRQLNTDTQYF

d_gene: TRBD2
j_gene: TRBJ2-7
abundance: once
v_gene: TRBV5-1
CDR3nt: TGCGCCAGCAGTCCGGGGTCCGGGACTACCCGCTACGAGCAGTACTTC
CDR3aa: CASSPGSGTTRYEQYF

d_gene: TRBD2
j_gene: TRBJ2-7
abundance: -
v_gene: TRBV20-1
CDR3nt: TGCAGTGCGAGGACTAGCGGGGGATACTACGAGCAGTACTTC
CDR3aa: CSARTSGGYYEQYF

d_gene: -
j_gene: TRBJ2-7
abundance: once
v_gene: TRBV11-2
CDR3nt: TGTGTCAGCAGCTTAGGGCGGGCGGAGTACTTACCCTACGGGCAGTACTTC
CDR3aa: CVSSLGRAEYLPYGQYF

d_gene: TRBD1
j_gene: TRBJ1-1
abundance: -
v_gene: TRBV30
CDR3nt: TGTGCCTCCAGGACAGGGAACACTGAAGCTTTCTTT
CDR3aa: CASRTGNTEAFF

d_gene: -
j_gene: TRBJ2-2
abundance: -
v_gene: TRBV5-4
CDR3nt: TGTGCCAGCAGAGGCGAGTACACCGGGGAGCTGTTTTTT
CDR3aa: CASRGEYTGELFF

d_gene: TRBD2
j_gene: TRBJ2-5
abundance: -
v_gene: TRBV7-2
CDR3nt: TGTGCCAGCAGCTTTCCTAGCGGGGGTGGAGAGACCCAGTACTTC
CDR3aa: CASSFPSGGGETQYF

d_gene: -
j_gene: TRBJ1-4
abundance: -
v_gene: TRBV16
CDR3nt: TGTGCCAGCAGCCAATCCGGAATATATCGGGGACCTGGAAAACTGTTTTTT
CDR3aa: CASSQSGIYRGPGKLFF

d_gene: -
j_gene: TRBJ2-3
abundance: -
v_gene: TRBV5-8
CDR3nt: TGTGCCAGCAGCTTGGAAGGGGAACTTACCTACAATGAGCAGTATTTT
CDR3aa: CASSLEGELTYNEQYF

d_gene: -
j_gene: TRBJ2-1
abundance: medium-sized
v_gene: TRBV25-1
CDR3nt: TGTGCCAGGTCGACGGGCATCCAACGAAATGAGCAGTTCTTC
CDR3aa: CARSTGIQRNEQFF

d_gene: -
j_gene: TRBJ2-1
abundance: -
v_gene: TRBV19
CDR3nt: TGTGCCAGTAGTACCCAGGGAACCTACAATGAGCAGTTCTTC
CDR3aa: CASSTQGTYNEQFF

d_gene: TRBD1
j_gene: TRBJ1-2
abundance: few
v_gene: TRBV20-1
CDR3nt: TGCAGTGCTAGAGTAGGGGGCGCGAGTGGCTACACCTTC
CDR3aa: CSARVGGASGYTF

d_gene: -
j_gene: TRBJ2-2
abundance: many
v_gene: TRBV5-1
CDR3nt: TGCGCCAGCAGCTTGACGGGCGGAAACACCGGGGAGCTGTTTTTT
CDR3aa: CASSLTGGNTGELFF

d_gene: TRBD1
j_gene: TRBJ2-5
abundance: -
v_gene: TRBV10-1
CDR3nt: TGCGCCAGCAGTGAGTCAGGACAGGGGGTGAGGGAGACCCAGTACTTC
CDR3aa: CASSESGQGVRETQYF

d_gene: -
j_gene: TRBJ1-3
abundance: many
v_gene: TRBV20-1
CDR3nt: TGCAGTGCTATCCGGCCTGTTGGTGGAAACACCATATATTTT
CDR3aa: CSAIRPVGGNTIYF

d_gene: TRBD1
j_gene: TRBJ1-2
abundance: many
v_gene: TRBV6-5
CDR3nt: TGTGCCAGCAGCCGACAGGGTGGTGTCTATGGCTACACCTTC
CDR3aa: CASSRQGGVYGYTF

d_gene: -
j_gene: TRBJ2-7
abundance: once
v_gene: TRBV20-1
CDR3nt: TGCAGTGGGGAGGACACGAGCCCCTACGAGCAGTACTTC
CDR3aa: CSGEDTSPYEQYF

d_gene: TRBD2
j_gene: TRBJ2-1
abundance: -
v_gene: TRBV20-1
CDR3nt: TGCAGTGCCACGGGAGGAAGTGGCTACACCTACAATGAGCAGTTCTTC
CDR3aa: CSATGGSGYTYNEQFF

d_gene: -
j_gene: TRBJ2-3
abundance: many
v_gene: TRBV6-6
CDR3nt: TGTGCCAGCAGTCCCGACAGGAGCACAGATACGCAGTATTTT
CDR3aa: CASSPDRSTDTQYF

d_gene: -
j_gene: TRBJ2-7
abundance: -
v_gene: TRBV7-2
CDR3nt: TGTGCCAGCAGCTCCCTGGGGCAACACTCCTACGAGCAGTACTTC
CDR3aa: CASSSLGQHSYEQYF

d_gene: TRBD2
j_gene: TRBJ2-3
abundance: once
v_gene: TRBV29-1
CDR3nt: TGCAGCGTTGGGTCCTGGACTAGGGGCACAGATACGCAGTATTTT
CDR3aa: CSVGSWTRGTDTQYF

d_gene: -
j_gene: TRBJ1-5
abundance: many
v_gene: TRBV19
CDR3nt: TGTGCCAGTAGTATTTGGGTACCCGGGAGCAATCAGCCCCAGCATTTT
CDR3aa: CASSIWVPGSNQPQHF

d_gene: -
j_gene: TRBJ1-3
abundance: once
v_gene: TRBV20-1
CDR3nt: TGCAGTGCCTCGGGGGGATCGGGAAACACCATATATTTT
CDR3aa: CSASGGSGNTIYF

d_gene: -
j_gene: TRBJ1-1
abundance: few
v_gene: TRBV20-1
CDR3nt: TGCAGTGCTCGAACGGACGGGAACACTGAAGCTTTCTTT
CDR3aa: CSARTDGNTEAFF

d_gene: TRBD2
j_gene: TRBJ2-5
abundance: many
v_gene: TRBV11-2
CDR3nt: TGTGCCAGCAGCCCCGAGGTAGCGGGTTTCGAAGAGACCCAGTACTTC
CDR3aa: CASSPEVAGFEETQYF

d_gene: TRBD1
j_gene: TRBJ1-5
abundance: -
v_gene: TRBV6-6
CDR3nt: TGTGCCAGCAGTTCTACCGGGACAGGGAGTAGCAATCAGCCCCAGCATTTT
CDR3aa: CASSSTGTGSSNQPQHF

d_gene: TRBD1
j_gene: TRBJ1-2
abundance: many
v_gene: TRBV2
CDR3nt: TGTGCCAGCAGTTCCGGACAGGGTAATCACTATGGCTACACCTTC
CDR3aa: CASSSGQGNHYGYTF

d_gene: -
j_gene: TRBJ2-3
abundance: -
v_gene: TRBV12-3/TRBV12-4
CDR3nt: TGCGCCAGCAGTCCAGGGGCCCGAGGCGATACGCAGTATTTT
CDR3aa: CASSPGARGDTQYF

d_gene: -
j_gene: TRBJ1-5
abundance: many
v_gene: TRBV20-1
CDR3nt: TGCAGTGCTCACCGATCCGTAGGGAATCAGCCCCAGCATTTT
CDR3aa: CSAHRSVGNQPQHF

d_gene: -
j_gene: TRBJ1-6
abundance: many
v_gene: TRBV2
CDR3nt: TGTGCCAGCAGTGATGGTCACAGCTCCTATAATTCACCCCTCCACTTT
CDR3aa: CASSDGHSSYNSPLHF

d_gene: TRBD2
j_gene: TRBJ2-3
abundance: -
v_gene: TRBV20-1
CDR3nt: TGCAGTACTGTAGCGGGAGAGGGTACCTCGGATACGCAGTATTTT
CDR3aa: CSTVAGEGTSDTQYF

d_gene: TRBD1
j_gene: TRBJ2-1
abundance: few
v_gene: TRBV28
CDR3nt: TGTGCCAGCAGGTCCGGGACAGGGGTGAGCTCCTACAATGAGCAGTTCTTC
CDR3aa: CASRSGTGVSSYNEQFF

d_gene: TRBD1
j_gene: TRBJ1-2
abundance: many
v_gene: TRBV7-8
CDR3nt: TGTGCCAGCAGCTGCCCCGGGACAGGGGGCCGGGGCTACACCTTC
CDR3aa: CASSCPGTGGRGYTF

d_gene: TRBD2
j_gene: TRBJ2-7
abundance: medium-sized
v_gene: TRBV7-3
CDR3nt: TGTGCCAGCAGCCCCACTGGACTAGCGGGAGAGGAGCAGTACTTC
CDR3aa: CASSPTGLAGEEQYF

d_gene: TRBD1
j_gene: TRBJ2-7
abundance: -
v_gene: TRBV7-8
CDR3nt: TGTGCCAGCAGCTTAGGCTCTCCGGGACAGGGATACGAGCAGTACTTC
CDR3aa: CASSLGSPGQGYEQYF

d_gene: TRBD2
j_gene: TRBJ2-2
abundance: many
v_gene: TRBV10-3
CDR3nt: TGTGCCATCAGTGGACCCGGGACTAGCAGGACCGGGGAGCTGTTTTTT
CDR3aa: CAISGPGTSRTGELFF

d_gene: -
j_gene: TRBJ2-2
abundance: -
v_gene: TRBV19
CDR3nt: TGTGCCAGTATGTTGTGGGGGAATCAGGCCGGGGAGCTGTTTTTT
CDR3aa: CASMLWGNQAGELFF

d_gene: -
j_gene: TRBJ2-4
abundance: -
v_gene: TRBV6-1
CDR3nt: TGTGCCAGCAACGGGCAGTTGGCCTGGAACATTCAGTACTTC
CDR3aa: CASNGQLAWNIQYF

d_gene: -
j_gene: TRBJ2-5
abundance: -
v_gene: TRBV7-7
CDR3nt: TGTGCTAGCAGCTTAGTAGATGGGGGCCGTGACCAAGAGACCCAGTACTTC
CDR3aa: CASSLVDGGRDQETQYF

d_gene: TRBD2
j_gene: TRBJ2-5
abundance: -
v_gene: TRBV7-9
CDR3nt: TGTGCCAGCAGCATACCGGGACTAGGGGAGACCCAGTACTTC
CDR3aa: CASSIPGLGETQYF

d_gene: TRBD1
j_gene: TRBJ2-7
abundance: many
v_gene: TRBV3-1
CDR3nt: TGTGCCAGCAGCCACACAGGGGGTACCTACGAGCAGTACTTC
CDR3aa: CASSHTGGTYEQYF

d_gene: -
j_gene: TRBJ1-6
abundance: few
v_gene: TRBV13
CDR3nt: TGTGCCAGCAGCTTAGGGAAGAAAGTATTAGAGGATAATTCACCCCTCCACTTT
CDR3aa: CASSLGKKVLEDNSPLHF

d_gene: -
j_gene: TRBJ2-1
abundance: -
v_gene: TRBV10-3
CDR3nt: TGTGCCATCAGTGATAGGGCCAGCTCAAAAAGGCTCAATGAGCAGTTCTTC
CDR3aa: CAISDRASSKRLNEQFF

d_gene: -
j_gene: TRBJ2-5
abundance: many
v_gene: TRBV20-1
CDR3nt: TGCAGTGGCACAGGGGGGGAAGAGACCCAGTACTTC
CDR3aa: CSGTGGEETQYF

d_gene: -
j_gene: TRBJ2-7
abundance: -
v_gene: TRBV11-3
CDR3nt: TGTGCCAGCAGCCCGACAAGCAGGGGCTACTCCGAGCAGTACTTC
CDR3aa: CASSPTSRGYSEQYF

d_gene: -
j_gene: TRBJ2-5
abundance: -
v_gene: TRBV5-6
CDR3nt: TGTGCCAGCAGCTTGGATGGGGGCCGTGACCAAGAGACCCAGTACTTC
CDR3aa: CASSLDGGRDQETQYF

d_gene: -
j_gene: TRBJ2-3
abundance: many
v_gene: TRBV7-9
CDR3nt: TGTGCCAGCAGCTTAGAAAGGAGCACAGATACGCAGTATTTT
CDR3aa: CASSLERSTDTQYF

d_gene: -
j_gene: TRBJ2-5
abundance: -
v_gene: TRBV7-9
CDR3nt: TGTGCCAGCAGCTCGACAGGGTTGGGGAGGGCCCCCAGAGAGACCCAGTACTTC
CDR3aa: CASSSTGLGRAPRETQYF